The 20 T cell receptor beta chains listed next were all sequenced from one sample in a study of T-cell reconstitution after alpha-beta-depleted transplantation in children. Unique molecular identifiers featured in how the TCRbeta library was prepared. TCRdb re-called the PCR reads with MiXCR, one entry per CDR3 protein. Among roughly 300,000 distinct CDR3 sequences listed, about a tenth were seen once. The source was PBMCs from the stem cell graft donor, collected from the stem cell graft. These receptors were taken from a human donor who donated a stem cell graft to a child with acute lymphoblastic leukemia.

This clonotype was seen at least ten times. V and J are TRBV11-1 and TRBJ2-7; D gene uncertain. CDR3 size: 15 residues. In germline, CDR1 is SGHAT, CDR2 FQDESV (reference sequence). Trimming stripped 5 bases from V and 3 bases from J, with 17 bases between. The CDR3 DNA reads TGTGCCAGCAGCGGACCCAGGACGGTACACTACGAGCAGTACTTC. Translated, it gives CASSGPRTVHYEQYF. The entire variable domain, with the rest obtained from reference TRBV11-1 and TRBJ2-7, is as follows: EAEVAQSPRYKITEKSQAVAFWCDPISGHATLYWYRQILGQGPELLVQFQDESVVDDSQLPKDRFSAERLKGVDSTLKIQPAELGDSAMYLCASSGPRTVHYEQYFGPGTRLTVT.

The rearrangement joins TRBV12-3 or TRBV12-4 to TRBJ2-1; D is possibly TRBD1 or TRBD2 (5 bases each). This CDR3 is 14 amino acids long. V shed 7 bases and J shed 6 bases, with 16 bases lying between them. CDR3 DNA sequence: TGTGCCAGCACCCCAGGGTCCAGCGGCAATGAGCAGTTCTTC. As protein: CASTPGSSGNEQFF.

The chain joins TRBV30 to TRBJ2-7, with a tentative D call TRBD1 (6 bases). Germline V gene data show CDR1 as GTSNPN and CDR2 as SVGIG (reference sequence). Trimming left V 2 bases short and J 3 bases short, with 11 bases between. The CDR3 is made up of 13 amino acids. In nucleotides, the CDR3 is TGTGCCTGGAGTACTGTCAGGGGCTACGAGCAGTACTTC. It encodes CAWSTVRGYEQYF.

V usage is TRBV4-3 and J usage is TRBJ1-1; D may be TRBD1 (5 bases). The germline V gene encodes CDR1 LGHNA and CDR2 YSLEER. Trimming took 0 bases from V and 1 from J, leaving 9 bases between them. The CDR3 sequence is 15 residues long. The CDR3 DNA sequence: TGCGCCAGCAGCCAAGATTCAGGGCCGAACACTGAAGCTTTCTTT. Translated, it gives CASSQDSGPNTEAFF.

The chain uses TRBV20-1 and TRBJ2-1; 8 nucleotides line up with TRBD1. CDR3 length: 11 residues. V was clipped by 1 base and J by 13 bases; unmatched bases: 3. Germline V gene data show CDR1 as DFQATT and CDR2 as SNEGSKA (reference sequence). CDR3 in amino acids: CSARAGTGQFF. CDR3 in DNA: TGCAGTGCTAGAGCCGGGACAGGTCAGTTCTTC.

About this clonotype itself: A much larger clone lies one base from this, so it may be a read error. The chain uses TRBV5-1 and TRBJ2-7; TRBD1 agrees at 9 bases. This CDR3 has 15 residues. CDR1 is SGHRS and CDR2 is YFSETQ in the germline V gene. The CDR3 region is CAGSLQGAGSNEQYF. The CDR3, as DNA: TGCGCCGGCAGCTTACAGGGGGCGGGGAGCAACGAGCAGTACTTC.

V and J are TRBV20-1 and TRBJ2-1; possibly TRBD2 for D (6 bases). CDR1 and CDR2 from the germline V gene are DFQATT and SNEGSKA (reference sequence). Trimming removed 0 bases from V and 0 bases from J, with 9 bases in between. CDR3 length: 15 amino acids. The CDR3 sequence is CSAREEGSSYNEQFF. CDR3 nucleotides: TGCAGTGCTAGAGAGGAGGGGAGCTCCTACAATGAGCAGTTCTTC.

The chain uses TRBV6-1 and TRBJ1-2; D is undetermined. CDR3 length: 12 residues. Trimming removed 7 bases at V and 4 bases at J, with 10 bases between. Per the germline V gene, CDR1 is MNHNS and CDR2 is SASEGT. DNA of the CDR3: TGTGCCAGCACCTCCGGCCTCTATGGCTACACCTTC. Its protein is CASTSGLYGYTF.

Concerning this clonotype itself: Its ends do not fully match the called genes, so a read error is possible. The gene calls are TRBV12-3 or TRBV12-4 and TRBJ1-1; 11 bases align to TRBD1. The CDR3 has 17 amino acids. CDR3 protein: CASSPGTGGPMNTESFF. The CDR3 DNA reads TGTGCCAGCAGCCCCGGGACAGGGGGACCTATGAACACTGAATCTTTCTTT.

Ten or more counts support this clonotype. This chain connects TRBV7-6 to TRBJ2-7; 8 bases are shared with TRBD1. The ends lost 5 bases at V and 5 bases at J; junction bases unmatched: 11. The CDR3 sequence is 15 residues long. Germline V lookup: CDR1 SGHVS, CDR2 FNYEAQ. The DNA for the CDR3 is TGTGCCAGCAGCCCCCATCTCAGGGGGCTCCACGAGCAGTACTTC. Protein: CASSPHLRGLHEQYF.

This clonotype was found a few times. The chain is built from TRBV27 and TRBJ2-6, with a weak D call TRBD1 (6 bases). This CDR3 comprises 18 residues. The germline V gene encodes CDR1 MNHEY and CDR2 SMNVEV (reference sequence). The V gene lost 4 bases and the J gene lost 2 bases, with 18 bases spanning the gap. The DNA for the CDR3 is TGTGCCAGCAGTTCCGTTAGTATACAGGGTCCTGGGGCCAACGTCCTGACTTTC. As protein: CASSSVSIQGPGANVLTF. The complete variable domain, with remaining parts taken from reference TRBV27 and TRBJ2-6, reads EAQVTQNPRYLITVTGKKLTVTCSQNMNHEYMSWYRQDPGLGLRQIYYSMNVEVTDKGDVPEGYKVSRKEKRNFPLILESPSPNQTSLYFCASSSVSIQGPGANVLTFGAGSRLTVL.

This clonotype has more than one count but fewer than ten. The chain recombines TRBV10-2 with TRBJ2-5, with 10 positions matching TRBD2. Germline trimming cut 4 bases from V and 2 bases from J; bases unmatched to any gene: 4. CDR1 and CDR2 (germline): WSHSY, SAAADI. The CDR3 is 15 amino acids. The DNA of the CDR3 is TGCGCCAGCAGTGGCTTAGCGGGAGGACAAGAGACCCAGTACTTC. This sequence encodes CASSGLAGGQETQYF.

This clonotype was seen a handful of times. The V gene is TRBV29-1, the J gene TRBJ2-7; the match to TRBD1 covers 8 bases. The CDR3 sequence is 12 residues long. The germline V gene encodes CDR1 SQVTM and CDR2 ANQGSEA. V trimming: 8 bases; J trimming: 7 bases; junction bases outside the gene matches: 10. The CDR3 bases are TGCAGCCCCATCGACACAGGGGGGGAGCAGTACTTC. Translating it yields CSPIDTGGEQYF.

This clonotype has a handful of counts. This rearrangement joins TRBV6-5 to TRBJ2-1; D is ambiguous. Trimming pared 0 bases from V and 0 bases from J, leaving 12 bases between. Germline-derived CDR1 and CDR2 are MNHEY and SVGAGI. CDR3 length: 17 residues. The chain's CDR3 is CASSYSSSVSSYNEQFF. DNA for the CDR3: TGTGCCAGCAGTTACTCGAGCAGCGTTAGCTCCTACAATGAGCAGTTCTTC.

This clonotype was detected only a few times. The chain recombines TRBV5-6 with TRBJ2-7; TRBD2 aligns across 9 bases. Trimming cost V 6 bases and J 9 bases; bases outside gene matches: 25. This CDR3 contains 18 residues. The germline V gene encodes CDR1 SGHDT and CDR2 YYEEEE. The CDR3 nucleotides are TGTGCCAGCACCTTATCGGCTGCGCGGGCGGGAGGGTTAGGCGGGCAGTACTTC. Translating it yields CASTLSAARAGGLGGQYF.

This clonotype was seen more than once but under ten times. The V call is TRBV5-1, the J call TRBJ2-4, with TRBD2 matching over 7 bases. Unmatched junction bases numbered 16, after V lost 4 bases and J lost 3 bases. This CDR3 spans 18 amino acids. The germline V gene encodes CDR1 SGHRS and CDR2 YFSETQ. The CDR3 coding sequence is TGCGCCAGCAGCCCGGGTACTAGCGAAGGGTGGGGCAAAAACATTCAGTACTTC. This codes for CASSPGTSEGWGKNIQYF.

This clonotype appeared a few times. V is TRBV20-1 and J is TRBJ2-5, with TRBD2 matching 9 bases. Looked up from germline, CDR1 is DFQATT and CDR2 is SNEGSKA (reference sequence). The CDR3 loop spans 14 amino acids. V lost 0 bases, J lost 6 bases, and 5 bases stayed unmatched. The DNA for the CDR3 is TGCAGTGCTAGAGATCTCAGCGGGAGGCAGACCCAGTACTTC. The encoded protein is CSARDLSGRQTQYF.

CDR3 protein: CASSLESGFDTQYF. The CDR3 coding sequence is TGCGCCAGCAGCTTGGAAAGCGGCTTCGATACGCAGTATTTT. The chain employs TRBV5-1 and TRBJ2-3, with a possible D match to TRBD2 (5 bases). V gave up 0 bases and J gave up 6 bases, with 11 bases separating them. From germline, CDR1 is SGHRS and CDR2 YFSETQ. The CDR3 has 14 residues.

This clonotype was seen ten or more times. V and J are TRBV7-9 and TRBJ2-7; D not certain. Germline V gene sequence: CDR1 SEHNR, CDR2 FQNEAQ (reference sequence). The V and J ends lost 2 bases and 5 bases respectively, with 10 bases between them. The CDR3 runs 13 residues. The CDR3 loop reads CASSLPALNEQYF. Written as DNA, the CDR3 is TGTGCCAGCAGCTTACCGGCCCTGAACGAGCAGTACTTC.

This clonotype was detected a few times. This chain joins TRBV19 and TRBJ2-1; D ambiguous. V was trimmed by 5 bases and J by 8 bases, leaving 16 bases between them. Germline V gene sequence: CDR1 LNHDA, CDR2 SQIVND (reference sequence). The CDR3 loop spans 14 amino acids. CDR3 residues: CASSALSWGDEQFF. For the CDR3, the DNA is TGTGCCAGTAGTGCACTCTCCTGGGGTGATGAGCAGTTCTTC.